This T cell receptor beta chain comes out of a study of CD8+CD57+ T cells in acquired aplastic anemia (dated by TCRdb to the late 2010s). Describing the broader study: Extracted DNA from sorted CD4+ and CD8+ cells averaged approximately 3 ug, ranging from roughly 0.17 to 27.4 ug. CD8+CD57+ expansion was defined as a frequency above the mean frequency observed in healthy subjects.

Taken from cysteine to phenylalanine, the CDR3 has 13 residues. Of the read, only the CDR3 DNA is kept; its 39 bases are in frame from base 1. From a lookup of the germline V gene, CDR1 and CDR2 are SNHLY and FYNNEI. Results and caveats for the whole study, not just this receptor: Between patients and healthy controls, no significant difference in CD8+ Simpson's diversity was found (P=0.060). Approximately 27 CD8+ CDR3 sequences were found in both patients and controls but appeared to be highly expressed in patients and within the immunodominant clones of the patients.

Genomic DNA was used as template for profiling of TCR beta VDJ combinations and CDR3 sequences. An Illumina HiSeq 2000 was used for TCR repertoire sequencing. The published analysis was carried out like this. TRBV/TRBJ rearrangement plots, CDR3 size and DJ length profiles, and Simpson's diversity index were used to assess repertoires. The most abundant DNA sequence in the deep sequencing data was defined as the immunodominant clone. CDR3 amino acid sequences were checked for sharing between subjects and were compared against published repertoires and the VDJdb database. TCRdb ran its own pipeline on the public reads, namely fastp trimming at Q25 and MiXCR clone calling, and kept in-frame beta chains. Entries that share a CDR3 protein sequence are merged under the most common genes and DNA. V and J calls and clone size were set by TCRdb, not the authors. This sample gives approximately 260,000 distinct CDR3 sequences in total; 82% of them show up just once. Clones ranked in the top ten supply 35% to 50% of the sample.

Note on this clonotype: Its antigen is not yet known. One end of the junction fails to match germline, which may point to a read error.

Flow cytometry had shown CD8+CD57+ cell expansion in the patients selected for sequencing. All patients had severe acquired aplastic anemia diagnosed by International Study of Aplastic Anemia and Agranulocytosis and Camitta criteria. No therapy had been received by the patients at the time of blood sampling. The study deep-sequenced TCR repertoires of sorted CD4+ and CD8+ blood T cells from severe aplastic anemia patients and healthy subjects. Patients were enrolled under clinicaltrials.gov protocols 00001620, 01623167, 00001397, 00071045, 00081523 and 00961064 in the USA. Ficoll-Paque density gradient centrifugation was used to isolate peripheral blood mononuclear cells. CD4+ and CD8+ T cells were sorted by FACS or magnetic beads before DNA extraction.

The sequence came from a human donor with aplastic anemia. The chain links TRBV2 with TRBJ1-6, with the D gene not clear enough to name. Input material: sorted CD4+, CD8+, or CD8+CD57+ T cells (not recorded which) from PBMCs. This receptor carries the CDR3 CASGLTPQDTLYF. The DNA sequence reads TGTGCCAGCGGCTTAACTCCCCAGGATACCCTGTACTTT. The full variable domain, completed from the reference TRBV2 and TRBJ1-6 proteins outside the CDR3, reads EPEVTQTPSHQVTQMGQEVILRCVPISNHLYFYWYRQILGQKVEFLVSFYNNEISEKSEIFDDQFSVERPDGSNFTLKIRSTKLEDSAMYFCASGLTPQDTLYFGNGTRLTVT.